Listed here are 2 T cell receptor beta chains from one sample, sequenced in a study of blood T cell repertoires in COVID-19 (dated by TCRdb to the early 2020s). Libraries were constructed by the immunoSEQ multiplex PCR assay. TCRdb obtained this table from immuneACCESS and retained in-frame rearrangements with V and J assigned. These tables miss some clones; where compared with another copy, unresolved V genes account for less than half of the shortfall, and the remainder is unexplained. Present in this sample are about 180,000 clones, 85% to 90% of which were seen just once. The ten top clones hold around 0.6% of the sample. The sample was peripheral blood. These receptors were obtained from a man in his 60s with COVID-19, enrolled during active disease.

This clone appeared a few times. The chain has TRBV11-3 and TRBJ2-7; tentatively, D is TRBD2 (6 bases). Germline lookup yields CDR1 SGHNT and CDR2 YENEEA. The ends were cut back, 5 bases at V and 6 bases at J, with 20 bases in the middle. This CDR3 region has 15 residues. The CDR3 coding sequence is TGTGCCAGCAGCCACCGGACTGGGGGGACTGTCGAGCAGTACTTC. It is translated as CASSHRTGGTVEQYF.

This clone was picked up many times. This chain uses TRBV10-3 with TRBJ2-7; 9 nucleotides agree with TRBD2. The CDR3 has 15 amino acids. With 3 bases clipped from V and 2 bases from J, the junction kept 5 bases outside the gene matches. Germline loops: CDR1 ENHRY, CDR2 SYGVKD. CDR3 amino acids: CAISDMSSGAYEQYF. CDR3 nucleotide sequence: TGTGCCATCAGTGATATGTCTAGCGGGGCCTACGAGCAGTACTTC.